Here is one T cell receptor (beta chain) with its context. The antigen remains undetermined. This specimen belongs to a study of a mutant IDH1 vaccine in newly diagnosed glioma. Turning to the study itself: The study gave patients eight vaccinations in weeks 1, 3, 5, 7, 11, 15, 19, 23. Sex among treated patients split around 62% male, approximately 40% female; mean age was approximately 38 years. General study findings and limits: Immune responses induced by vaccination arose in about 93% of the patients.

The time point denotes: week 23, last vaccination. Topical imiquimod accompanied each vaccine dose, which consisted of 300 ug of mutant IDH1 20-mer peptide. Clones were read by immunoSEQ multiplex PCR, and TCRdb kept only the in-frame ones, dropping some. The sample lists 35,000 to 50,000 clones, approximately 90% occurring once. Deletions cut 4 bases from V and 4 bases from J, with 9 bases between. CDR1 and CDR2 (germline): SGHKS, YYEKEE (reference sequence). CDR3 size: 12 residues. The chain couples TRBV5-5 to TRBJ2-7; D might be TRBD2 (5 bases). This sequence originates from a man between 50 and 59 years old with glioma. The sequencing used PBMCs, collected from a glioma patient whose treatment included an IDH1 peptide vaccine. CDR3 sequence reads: CASSPRGYEQYF. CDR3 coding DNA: TGTGCCAGCAGCCCCCGGGGTTACGAGCAGTACTTC.